The 26 T cell receptor beta chains listed next were all sequenced from one sample in a study of identical twins. TCRdb passed the 5' RACE reads through MiXCR, listing each CDR3 protein once. Of 500,000 to 650,000 distinct CDR3 sequences in the sample, under 25% were seen once. The data were also submitted as part of a second study, on yellow fever vaccine responses in identical twins.

The sample taken for sequencing was CD4+ T cells sorted from blood. The receptors shown here come from a woman in her late teens or twenties in good health.

This clonotype has only a few counts. This chain joins TRBV28 and TRBJ2-1; no clear D gene. This CDR3 is 15 amino acids long. Trimming pared 5 bases from V and 6 bases from J, leaving 17 bases between. In germline, CDR1 is MDHEN, CDR2 SYDVKM. The chain's CDR3 is CASSPLGEIINEQFF. The CDR3 bases are TGTGCCAGCAGTCCTCTAGGAGAGATAATCAATGAGCAGTTCTTC.

This clonotype was found many times. This chain links TRBV5-1 with TRBJ2-3; TRBD2 is a possible D gene (6 bases). This CDR3 contains 18 residues. V dropped 1 base and J dropped 0 bases, with 18 bases sitting between them. Germline lookup yields CDR1 SGHRS and CDR2 YFSETQ. CDR3 DNA sequence: TGCGCCAGCAGCTTGACCGGTTGGAGGGCCGCTAGCACAGATACGCAGTATTTT. Translated, it gives CASSLTGWRAASTDTQYF.

This CDR3 is CASSLRPSLEGEQFF. The CDR3 DNA reads TGTGCCAGCAGTTTAAGGCCCTCTCTAGAGGGTGAGCAGTTCTTC. The J gene is TRBJ2-1, the V gene TRBV12-3 or TRBV12-4; TRBD2 might be the D (5 bases). The CDR3 consists of 15 residues. V was trimmed by 2 bases and J by 9 bases, leaving 17 bases between them.

The chain uses TRBV2 and TRBJ2-5; 9 bases line up with TRBD2. CDR3 length equals 18 residues. The V and J ends lost 6 bases and 5 bases, in that order; junction bases with no gene match: 19. The V gene's germline CDR1 is SNHLY and CDR2 FYNNEI. DNA of the CDR3: TGTGCCAGCAGCGATTGGGCACAGAAGCGGGGGGCGCCGGAGACCCAGTACTTC. Amino acid sequence: CASSDWAQKRGAPETQYF.

This rearrangement joins TRBV5-1 to TRBJ2-1; D unresolved. CDR1 is SGHRS, CDR2 YFSETQ, per germline. CDR3 length equals 14 residues. The V gene lost 5 bases and the J gene lost 9 bases, with 18 bases spanning the gap. CDR3 residues: CASSSGMVSSEQFF. CDR3 nucleotide sequence: TGCGCCAGCAGTAGTGGGATGGTAAGCAGTGAGCAGTTCTTC.

The chain joins TRBV20-1 to TRBJ2-7; 8 bases are shared with TRBD1. This CDR3 is 16 amino acids long. Germline assignment: CDR1 DFQATT and CDR2 SNEGSKA (reference sequence). The V segment lost 0 bases and the J segment 4 bases; nucleotides outside the gene matches: 11. For the CDR3, the DNA is TGCAGTGCTAGAGATTTACAGGGGGGTGGTAAATACGAGCAGTACTTC. Translating gives CSARDLQGGGKYEQYF.

This clonotype was observed a few times. The chain couples TRBV5-1 to TRBJ1-3; D call uncertain. V was trimmed by 1 base and J by 0 bases, leaving 8 bases between them. Germline CDR1 SGHRS, CDR2 YFSETQ. This CDR3 comprises 15 residues. The CDR3 reads CASSLTGTSGNTIYF. The CDR3 DNA is TGCGCCAGCAGCTTGACGGGAACCTCTGGAAACACCATATATTTT.

The chain has TRBV6-2 or TRBV6-3 and TRBJ2-1; D is possibly TRBD2 (5 bases). Trimming left V 8 bases short and J 0 bases short, with 17 bases between. The CDR3 consists of 16 residues. Germline CDR1 is MNHEY and CDR2 is SVGEGT. The CDR3 is CASARRIASSYNEQFF. CDR3 bases: TGTGCCAGCGCCCGCCGAATAGCGAGCTCCTACAATGAGCAGTTCTTC.

This clonotype was seen a handful of times. The chain links TRBV20-1 to TRBJ2-5; possibly TRBD1 or TRBD2 for D (5 bases each). The CDR3 runs to 14 residues. The germline V and J ends were trimmed by 1 base and 7 bases, with 16 bases remaining between them. Germline assignment: CDR1 DFQATT and CDR2 SNEGSKA (reference sequence). The CDR3 DNA is TGCAGTGCTAGAGTGAGAGGGGCCGCAGGGACCCAGTACTTC. It encodes CSARVRGAAGTQYF.

The genes are TRBV28 and TRBJ2-5; D tentatively reads TRBD1 or TRBD2 (5 bases each). The CDR3 consists of 13 residues. Trimming left V 7 bases short and J 5 bases short, with 14 bases between. Germline V gene sequence: CDR1 MDHEN, CDR2 SYDVKM. The CDR3 nucleotides read TGTGCCAGCACCGGGACGTATGGGGAGACCCAGTACTTC. Translating gives CASTGTYGETQYF.

In this sample, this clonotype turned up a few times. The CDR3 region has the DNA TGTGCCAGCAGAATAAGACGCCCGAACACTGAAGCTTTCTTT. It translates to CASRIRRPNTEAFF. The chain employs TRBV6-1 and TRBJ1-1; D remains ambiguous. CDR3 length equals 14 residues. Between the trimmed V and J ends, which lost 6 bases and 1 base, there was a span of 12 bases. Looked up from germline, CDR1 is MNHNS and CDR2 is SASEGT.

The chain carries TRBV29-1 and TRBJ2-3; 7 nucleotides line up with TRBD2. The CDR3 loop spans 13 amino acids. V shed 6 bases, J shed 3 bases, and the junction held 6 bases outside the gene matches. Germline V gene sequence: CDR1 SQVTM, CDR2 ANQGSEA. CDR3 residues: CSVAGLVTDTQYF. The CDR3 nucleotides are TGCAGCGTGGCAGGACTAGTGACAGATACGCAGTATTTT.

The CDR3 sequence: CSARGVAGGDTQYF. Here the CDR3 DNA reads TGCAGTGCTAGAGGGGTAGCGGGAGGGGATACGCAGTATTTT. The V and J genes are TRBV20-1 and TRBJ2-3; TRBD2 matches 11 bases. V shed 1 base and J 6 bases; nucleotides not matched to a gene: 3. Germline V gene sequence: CDR1 DFQATT, CDR2 SNEGSKA (reference sequence). The CDR3 is 14 amino acids.

The chain uses TRBV12-3 or TRBV12-4 and TRBJ1-1; the D gene is possibly TRBD1 (6 bases). The CDR3 length is 13 residues. Trimming cost V 3 bases and J 5 bases, with 10 bases left between them. The CDR3 here is CASSFGGRTEAFF. As DNA, the CDR3 is TGTGCCAGCAGTTTCGGGGGCCGGACTGAAGCTTTCTTT.

This clonotype appeared a few times. The chain combines TRBV10-2 with TRBJ2-7; D might be TRBD2 (8 bases). This CDR3 has 14 amino acids. CDR1 is WSHSY, CDR2 SAAADI, per germline. V lost 10 bases, J lost 4 bases, and 20 bases lay in between. The CDR3 region has the DNA TGCGCCACCCAGGGGGGCGCGGGGGGATACGAGCAGTACTTC. Translation: CATQGGAGGYEQYF.

This clonotype was counted a few times. This chain connects TRBV3-1 to TRBJ2-4; a weak D match, TRBD1 (5 bases). Germline V gene lookup returns CDR1 LGHDT and CDR2 YNNKEL (reference sequence). With 1 base removed from V and 5 bases from J, the gap between germline ends came to 18 bases. The CDR3 has 17 amino acids. CDR3 protein: CASSQGSHRISQNIQYF. CDR3 DNA: TGTGCCAGCAGCCAAGGGAGCCACAGGATCTCCCAAAACATTCAGTACTTC.

The chain carries TRBV20-1 and TRBJ1-1; D uncertain. Germline V gene lookup returns CDR1 DFQATT and CDR2 SNEGSKA (reference sequence). This CDR3 spans 14 amino acids. V dropped 4 bases and J dropped 1 base, with 13 bases sitting between them. CDR3 sequence reads: CSAKELQKNTEAFF. The CDR3 DNA is TGCAGTGCTAAAGAACTACAGAAGAACACTGAAGCTTTCTTT.

The chain combines TRBV14 with TRBJ1-2, with D maybe TRBD1 (5 bases). Germline CDR1 reads SGHDN; CDR2 reads FVKESK. Deletions cut 0 bases from V and 4 bases from J, with 12 bases between. The length of the CDR3 is 15 residues. The CDR3 loop reads CASSQDHDRIYGYTF. For the CDR3, the DNA is TGTGCCAGCAGCCAAGATCACGACAGAATCTATGGCTACACCTTC.

This rearrangement joins TRBV20-1 to TRBJ2-5; TRBD2 might be the D (5 bases). Germline CDR1 DFQATT, CDR2 SNEGSKA (reference sequence). CDR3 size: 15 residues. V was clipped by 3 bases and J by 1 base, with 15 bases between them. The CDR3 DNA sequence: TGCAGTGCTAGTCGGGTAGGAGGCGTCCAAGAGACCCAGTACTTC. This translates into CSASRVGGVQETQYF.

The V and J genes are TRBV11-2 and TRBJ1-1, with 9 bases that match TRBD1. With V trimmed by 4 bases and J by 5 bases, 17 bases remained unmatched. CDR1 and CDR2 from the germline V gene are SGHAT and FQNNGV. CDR3 length: 18 amino acids. The CDR3 bases are TGTGCCAGCAGCTCCCCCTTTCCGGGACAGGGTGGCGAAACTGAAGCTTTCTTT. As protein: CASSSPFPGQGGETEAFF.

In its sample, this clonotype was seen many times. This chain joins TRBV12-3 or TRBV12-4 and TRBJ1-1; D is unclear. The V and J ends lost 5 bases and 3 bases respectively, with 10 bases between them. The CDR3 has 13 amino acids. For the CDR3, the DNA is TGTGCCAGCAGTCTTGGGCGAGACACTGAAGCTTTCTTT. It yields the protein CASSLGRDTEAFF.

This clonotype showed up just a few times. The rearrangement uses TRBV12-3 or TRBV12-4 and TRBJ1-1, with TRBD1 matching over 9 bases. V shed 7 bases and J 2 bases; nucleotides not matched to a gene: 8. This CDR3 is built from 15 residues. CDR3: CASTLQGALNTEAFF. Written as DNA, the CDR3 is TGTGCCAGCACCCTACAGGGGGCCCTTAACACTGAAGCTTTCTTT.

The chain carries TRBV29-1 and TRBJ2-1; 7 bases align to TRBD2. The CDR3 totals 16 residues. Germline lookup yields CDR1 SQVTM and CDR2 ANQGSEA. V lost 4 bases to trimming and J lost 0 bases; unmatched junction nucleotides: 9. CDR3 residues: CSVVGWRESSYNEQFF. The CDR3 region has the DNA TGCAGCGTTGTTGGCTGGCGGGAGAGCTCCTACAATGAGCAGTTCTTC.

The J gene is TRBJ2-7, the V gene TRBV6-1; 9 bases line up with TRBD2. The CDR3 covers 14 residues. Trimming at V came to 7 bases and at J to 1 base, leaving 5 bases not matched to a gene. Germline V gene data show CDR1 as MNHNS and CDR2 as SASEGT. The CDR3: CASKKREVSYEQYF. CDR3 nucleotides: TGTGCCAGCAAGAAGCGGGAGGTATCCTACGAGCAGTACTTC.

The chain couples TRBV20-1 to TRBJ2-3, with unresolved D. Germline loops: CDR1 DFQATT, CDR2 SNEGSKA (reference sequence). The CDR3 totals 13 residues. In DNA, the CDR3 is TGCAGCCCTACGCCGGCTAACACAGATACGCAGTATTTT. It yields the protein CSPTPANTDTQYF.

The gene calls are TRBV7-2 and TRBJ1-5; D is unclear. Trimming left V 4 bases short and J 6 bases short, with 7 bases between. Germline values: CDR1 SGHTA, CDR2 FQGNSA. CDR3 length: 12 residues. The CDR3 loop is CASSYAGQPQHF. The DNA of the CDR3 is TGTGCCAGCAGCTATGCAGGTCAGCCCCAGCATTTT.